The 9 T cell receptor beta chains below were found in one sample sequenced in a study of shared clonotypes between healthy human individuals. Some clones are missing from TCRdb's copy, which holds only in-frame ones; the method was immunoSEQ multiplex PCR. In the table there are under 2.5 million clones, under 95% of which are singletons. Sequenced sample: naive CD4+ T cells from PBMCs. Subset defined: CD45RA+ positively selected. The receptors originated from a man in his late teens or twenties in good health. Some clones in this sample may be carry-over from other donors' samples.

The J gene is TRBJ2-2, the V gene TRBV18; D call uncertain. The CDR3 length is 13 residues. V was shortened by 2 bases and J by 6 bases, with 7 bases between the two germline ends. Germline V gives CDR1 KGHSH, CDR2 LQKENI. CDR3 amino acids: CASSPWSAGELFF. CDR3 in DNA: TGTGCCAGCTCACCATGGTCGGCCGGGGAGCTGTTTTTT.

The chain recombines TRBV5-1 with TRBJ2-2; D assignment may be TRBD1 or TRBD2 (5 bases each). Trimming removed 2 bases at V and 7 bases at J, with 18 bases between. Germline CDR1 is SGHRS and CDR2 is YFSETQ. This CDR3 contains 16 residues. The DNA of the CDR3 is TGCGCCAGCAGCTTCTCTACGGGGCCAGGGCACGGGGAGCTGTTTTTT. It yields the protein CASSFSTGPGHGELFF.

CDR3 sequence: CASRGTGTGSHEQYF. The CDR3 DNA is TGTGCCAGCAGGGGAACTGGGACAGGGTCCCACGAGCAGTACTTC. V is TRBV6-1 and J is TRBJ2-7, with TRBD1 matching over 9 bases. The germline CDR1 and CDR2 sequences are MNHNS and SASEGT. This CDR3 is built from 15 residues. J lost 5 bases, V lost 6 bases, and 11 bases had no gene match.

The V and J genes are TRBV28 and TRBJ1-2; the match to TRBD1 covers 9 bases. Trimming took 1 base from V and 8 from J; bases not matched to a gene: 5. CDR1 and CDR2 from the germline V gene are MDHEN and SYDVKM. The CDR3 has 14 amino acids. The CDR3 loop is CASSLLTGGWGYTF. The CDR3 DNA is TGTGCCAGCAGTTTATTAACAGGGGGCTGGGGCTACACCTTC.

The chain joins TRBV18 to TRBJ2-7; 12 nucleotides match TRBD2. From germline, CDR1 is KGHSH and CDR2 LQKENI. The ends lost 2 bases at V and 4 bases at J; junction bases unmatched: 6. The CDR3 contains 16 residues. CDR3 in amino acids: CASSPGTSGRLYEQYF. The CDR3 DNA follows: TGTGCCAGCTCACCAGGTACTAGCGGGAGGTTGTACGAGCAGTACTTC.

CDR3 protein: CASRDPWGTRSGPLHF. DNA for the CDR3: TGCGCCAGCAGAGATCCGTGGGGGACCAGGAGCGGGCCCCTCCACTTT. The V call is TRBV5-1, the J call TRBJ1-6; perhaps TRBD1 as D (5 bases). The CDR3 has 16 residues. V lost 5 bases and J 13 bases, leaving 25 bases between the germline ends. Germline-derived CDR1 and CDR2 are SGHRS and YFSETQ.

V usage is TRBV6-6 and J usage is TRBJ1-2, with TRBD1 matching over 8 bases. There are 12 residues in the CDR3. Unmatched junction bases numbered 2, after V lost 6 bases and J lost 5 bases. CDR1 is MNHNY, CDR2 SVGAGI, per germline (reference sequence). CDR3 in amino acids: CASRDREYGYTF. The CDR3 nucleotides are TGTGCCAGCAGGGACAGGGAATATGGCTACACCTTC.

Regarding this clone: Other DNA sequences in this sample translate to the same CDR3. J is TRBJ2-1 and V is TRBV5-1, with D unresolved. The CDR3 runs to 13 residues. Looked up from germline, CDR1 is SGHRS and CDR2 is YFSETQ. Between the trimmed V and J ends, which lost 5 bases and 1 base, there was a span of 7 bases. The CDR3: CASSLGSYNEQFF. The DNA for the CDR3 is TGCGCCAGCAGTCTAGGGTCCTACAATGAGCAGTTCTTC. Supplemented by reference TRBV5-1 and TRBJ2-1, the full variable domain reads KAGVTQTPRYLIKTRGQQVTLSCSPISGHRSVSWYQQTPGQGLQFLFEYFSETQRNKGNFPGRFSGRQFSNSRSEMNVSTLELGDSALYLCASSLGSYNEQFFGPGTRLTVL.

As DNA, the CDR3 is TGTGCCAGCAGCTTACAAGCGGGAGGGGCCTACGAGCAGTACTTC. Translated: CASSLQAGGAYEQYF. The gene calls are TRBV11-3 and TRBJ2-7, with 10 bases fitting TRBD2. The CDR3 totals 15 residues. Trimming cost V 2 bases and J 2 bases; bases outside gene matches: 3. Germline CDR1 and CDR2: SGHNT and YENEEA.